The rows below give T cell receptor beta chains drawn from one sample of a study of T cell responses to AZD1222 COVID-19 vaccine. Generated by immunoSEQ multiplex PCR, the TCRdb table keeps only in-frame clones and is missing some. Of approximately 80,000 clones in the sample, less than 95% were seen once. The sequences come from peripheral blood, collected 28 days after the second AZD1222 dose. The receptors here all came from an adult who received the AZD1222 COVID-19 vaccine. CDR3s include the opening cysteine and the closing phenylalanine or tryptophan. D genes are given only for firm matches. Clone size is shown for a subset of rows, as once, few, many or a class of expanded clone.

d_gene	v_gene	j_gene	abundance	CDR3aa	CDR3nt
.	TRBV6-5	TRBJ1-1	once	CASSPYRGGGEAFF	TGTGCCAGCAGCCCCTATAGGGGTGGCGGTGAAGCTTTCTTT
.	TRBV7-9	TRBJ1-2	once	CASSSTQGSDYGYTF	TGTGCCAGCAGCTCAACCCAGGGCTCAGACTATGGCTACACCTTC
.	TRBV4-2	TRBJ2-7	.	CASSQERQAYEQYF	TGTGCCAGCAGCCAAGAGCGGCAGGCCTACGAGCAGTACTTC
.	TRBV7-2	TRBJ1-1	.	CASSLIEAFF	TGTGCCAGCAGCCTGATTGAAGCTTTCTTT
.	TRBV6-5	TRBJ1-2	.	CASSYTGLNGYTF	TGTGCCAGCAGTTATACAGGGTTAAATGGCTACACCTTC
TRBD2	TRBV6-5	TRBJ2-7	few	CASSLAGGPLEQYF	TGTGCCAGCAGTTTAGCGGGAGGGCCTCTCGAGCAGTACTTC
.	TRBV28	TRBJ2-3	.	CASSLTIYADTQYF	TGTGCCAGCAGTCTTACCATTTATGCAGATACGCAGTATTTT
TRBD1	TRBV3-1/TRBV3-2	TRBJ2-6	.	CASSQDYRGAGANVLTF	TGTGCCAGCAGCCAAGATTACAGGGGCGCCGGGGCCAACGTCCTGACTTTC
.	TRBV19	TRBJ1-2	.	CASSIVPGDGYTF	TGTGCCAGTAGTATAGTGCCAGGGGATGGCTACACCTTC
.	TRBV11-2	TRBJ2-5	.	CASSLAAGSVETQYF	TGTGCCAGCAGCTTAGCGGCGGGGAGCGTAGAGACCCAGTACTTC
TRBD2	TRBV5-1	TRBJ2-3	.	CASSLLAGGSTDTQYF	TGCGCCAGCAGCTTGTTAGCGGGGGGCAGTACAGATACGCAGTATTTT
.	TRBV7-9	TRBJ2-7	.	CASSLEGGGIPREQYF	TGTGCCAGCAGCTTAGAGGGAGGGGGTATCCCTAGAGAGCAGTACTTC
TRBD2	TRBV28	TRBJ2-1	.	CASSGSSGSDFNEQFF	TGTGCCAGCAGTGGGAGTAGCGGGAGTGACTTCAATGAGCAGTTCTTC
TRBD1	TRBV5-1	TRBJ2-2	once	CASSFTGGGGELFF	TGCGCCAGCAGTTTTACAGGGGGCGGCGGGGAGCTGTTTTTT
.	TRBV6-2/TRBV6-3	TRBJ1-1	.	CASSLPSGFVTEAFF	TGTGCCAGCAGCCTCCCGAGCGGTTTTGTCACTGAAGCTTTCTTT
.	TRBV5-6	TRBJ2-5	.	CASSLAGRGGSQETQYF	TGTGCCAGCAGCTTGGCGGGTAGGGGAGGATCCCAAGAGACCCAGTACTTC
.	TRBV7-9	TRBJ2-1	.	CASSSLDRGNEQFF	TGTGCCAGCAGCTCCTTGGATAGGGGCAATGAGCAGTTCTTC
TRBD1	TRBV14	TRBJ1-3	.	CASSHYTGGTGNTIYF	TGTGCCAGCAGCCACTACACAGGGGGGACTGGAAACACCATATATTTT
.	TRBV18	TRBJ2-7	.	CASSPGAGSEQYF	TGTGCCAGCTCCCCCGGGGCGGGCTCCGAGCAGTACTTC
.	TRBV11-2	TRBJ2-1	once	CASSSLGGSYNEQFF	TGTGCCAGCAGCTCTTTGGGCGGGTCCTACAATGAGCAGTTCTTC
.	TRBV2	TRBJ2-1	.	CASRKPRTTYNEQFF	TGTGCCAGCAGAAAGCCCAGGACTACCTACAATGAGCAGTTCTTC
.	TRBV25-1	TRBJ2-1	.	CASRGSRSGNEQFF	TGTGCCAGCAGGGGGAGCCGGAGTGGAAATGAGCAGTTCTTC